This record covers a single T cell receptor beta chain. The data originate from a study of tumor T cells in aggressive B-cell lymphoma. Repertoires were generated with immunoSEQ multiplex PCR, while TCRdb's copy carries only in-frame clones and drops some. The sample includes roughly 3,000 clones, approximately 81% seen only once; the top ten take 3.5% to 5%. Unmatched junction bases numbered 5, after V lost 2 bases and J lost 9 bases. Germline lookup yields CDR1 SGDLS and CDR2 YYNGEE. The CDR3 extends over 15 amino acids. The chain has TRBV9 and TRBJ2-1, with TRBD2 identical over 13 bases. Sample: tumor tissue. The sequence came from an adult with diffuse large B cell lymphoma. CDR3 in amino acids: CASSVTSGGAFEQFF. Here the CDR3 DNA reads TGTGCCAGCAGCGTTACTAGCGGGGGGGCCTTTGAGCAGTTCTTC.